These 16 T cell receptor beta chains originate from one sample sequenced in a study of blood T cell repertoires in COVID-19. Generated by immunoSEQ multiplex PCR, the TCRdb table keeps only in-frame clones and is missing some. This sample carries more than 200,000 clones, roughly 89% of them seen once, and the ten largest clones take over 4%. Material for sequencing was PBMCs or T cells enriched from blood (not recorded which). These receptors originate from a woman in her twenties or thirties who had recovered from COVID-19.

The genes are TRBV29-1 and TRBJ2-1, with 9 bases identical to TRBD2. This CDR3 comprises 15 residues. The V segment lost 5 bases and the J segment 6 bases; nucleotides outside the gene matches: 11. Germline lookup yields CDR1 SQVTM and CDR2 ANQGSEA. The CDR3 DNA is TGCAGCGTTCAAAGGTCTAGCGGGATTAGCAATGAGCAGTTCTTC. Residues: CSVQRSSGISNEQFF.

This clone has just one count. This rearrangement joins TRBV28 to TRBJ1-2; D not resolved. This CDR3 spans 12 amino acids. Germline V lookup: CDR1 MDHEN, CDR2 SYDVKM. Trimming removed 6 bases from V and 7 bases from J, with 12 bases in between. This chain's CDR3 is CASSLTTGGYTF. The CDR3 nucleotides are TGTGCCAGCAGCCTTACGACGGGTGGCTACACCTTC.

V usage is TRBV3-1 (or the pseudogene TRBV3-2) and J usage is TRBJ1-4; TRBD1 aligns across 7 bases. Trimming at V came to 1 base and at J to 7 bases, leaving 18 bases not matched to a gene. This CDR3 is built from 19 residues. Germline V gives CDR1 LGHDT, CDR2 YNNKEL (reference sequence). The CDR3 region has the DNA TGTGCCAGCAGCCAAGCCCCACCTCTATGGACAGGCGTCGGTGAAAAACTGTTTTTT. It yields the protein CASSQAPPLWTGVGEKLFF.

This chain uses TRBV5-8 with TRBJ2-3, with a weak D call TRBD1 (6 bases). V was shortened by 3 bases and J by 2 bases, with 19 bases between the two germline ends. CDR1 and CDR2 from the germline V gene are SGHTS and YDEGEE. The CDR3 totals 17 residues. In DNA form, the CDR3 reads TGTGCCAGCAGCTGGGAGCCCACAGGGCCCCTCACAGATACGCAGTATTTT. This translates into CASSWEPTGPLTDTQYF.

The V gene is TRBV15, the J gene TRBJ2-7; D is uncertain. The CDR3 spans 13 residues. The ends were cut back, 0 bases at V and 4 bases at J, with 7 bases in the middle. Germline values: CDR1 LNHNV, CDR2 YYDKDF (reference sequence). The CDR3 DNA follows: TGTGCCACCAGCAGAGATCCTAAATACGAGCAGTACTTC. Its protein product is CATSRDPKYEQYF.

The count of this clone is one. The chain combines TRBV6-2 or TRBV6-3 with TRBJ2-7, with no clear D. Per germline, CDR1 MNHEY and CDR2 SVGEGT. This CDR3 spans 13 amino acids. Trimming removed 2 bases at V and 3 bases at J, with 8 bases between. This CDR3 reads CASSYALFYEQYF. The CDR3 nucleotides read TGTGCCAGCAGTTACGCTCTATTCTACGAGCAGTACTTC.

The rearrangement uses TRBV27 and TRBJ2-7; TRBD2 matches 8 bases. This CDR3 has 16 residues. Germline V gene sequence: CDR1 MNHEY, CDR2 SMNVEV (reference sequence). The junction had 20 bases not matched to a gene; V was cut back by 9 bases and J by 7 bases. The CDR3 region is CASSPRGGDTGGEQYF. CDR3 DNA sequence: TGTGCCAGTTCTCCACGGGGGGGGGACACGGGCGGAGAGCAGTACTTC.

This chain connects TRBV7-2 to TRBJ2-3, with D perhaps matching TRBD2 (5 bases). The CDR3 length is 13 residues. The ends were cut back, 5 bases at V and 2 bases at J, with 8 bases in the middle. Per germline, CDR1 SGHTA and CDR2 FQGNSA. The CDR3 DNA follows: TGTGCCAGCAGCGGGAGATACACAGATACGCAGTATTTT. Its translation: CASSGRYTDTQYF.

The chain links TRBV7-9 to TRBJ2-7; D is perhaps TRBD2 (5 bases). V was cut by 8 bases and J by 2 bases, with 7 bases left in between. The CDR3 sequence is 11 residues long. CDR1 SEHNR and CDR2 FQNEAQ come from the germline V gene (reference sequence). The chain's CDR3 is CASGGTYEQYF. DNA for the CDR3: TGTGCCAGCGGAGGAACCTACGAGCAGTACTTC.

As DNA, the CDR3 is TGTGCCAGTAGTATACGGACTAGCGTCGAGTTAAACACCGGGGAGCTGTTTTTT. The encoded protein is CASSIRTSVELNTGELFF. This chain uses TRBV19 with TRBJ2-2, with 9 bases lining up with TRBD2. Unmatched junction bases numbered 9, after V lost 2 bases and J lost 2 bases. Germline CDR1 and CDR2: LNHDA and SQIVND (reference sequence). The CDR3 has 18 residues.

V is TRBV10-3 and J is TRBJ1-3; TRBD1 matches 8 bases. Looked up from germline, CDR1 is ENHRY and CDR2 is SYGVKD. The junction had 9 bases not matched to a gene; V was cut back by 6 bases and J by 2 bases. The CDR3 spans 16 residues. In DNA, the CDR3 is TGTGCCATCAGGCTTACAGGGGGAAGGACTGGAAACACCATATATTTT. This encodes CAIRLTGGRTGNTIYF.

V is TRBV18 and J is TRBJ1-4; D uncertain. The length of the CDR3 is 14 residues. Germline values: CDR1 KGHSH, CDR2 LQKENI. V lost 6 bases, J lost 1 base, and 9 bases lay in between. The CDR3 bases are TGTGCCAGCTCGGCAGATATAACTAATGAAAAACTGTTTTTT. This encodes CASSADITNEKLFF.

The rearrangement uses TRBV7-3 and TRBJ1-1; D not certain. Trimming took off 6 bases at V and 4 bases at J, with 18 bases between the two ends. The CDR3 is made up of 15 amino acids. The germline CDR1 and CDR2 sequences are SGHTA and FQGTGA. This CDR3 is CASSANGVQGTEAFF. The DNA for the CDR3 is TGTGCCAGCAGTGCAAACGGGGTTCAAGGCACTGAAGCTTTCTTT.

This chain links TRBV19 with TRBJ2-1; 10 positions agree with TRBD2. The CDR3 is 13 residues long. The trim removed 8 bases at V and 7 bases at J, leaving 5 bases unmatched. Germline V gives CDR1 LNHDA, CDR2 SQIVND (reference sequence). The CDR3 DNA is TGTGCCAGTGCTAGCGGGAGAAGGAATGAGCAGTTCTTC. It is translated as CASASGRRNEQFF.

The CDR3 coding sequence is TGTGCCAGCAGCTCCATGACAGGGCCAATCACCGGGGAGCTGTTTTTT. This gives the protein CASSSMTGPITGELFF. V usage is TRBV7-6 and J usage is TRBJ2-2, with 7 bases fitting TRBD1. The CDR3 consists of 16 residues. CDR1 is SGHVS and CDR2 is FNYEAQ in the germline V gene. Trimming took 4 bases from V and 4 from J; bases not matched to a gene: 9.

The chain has TRBV6-5 and TRBJ2-3; TRBD2 aligns across 15 bases. The germline V gene has CDR1 MNHEY and CDR2 SVGAGI. Losses at the gene ends were 4 bases for V and 6 bases for J; bases not matched to a gene: 2. CDR3 size: 15 residues. The chain's CDR3 is CASSLGLAGGDTQYF. DNA for the CDR3: TGTGCCAGCAGTTTAGGACTAGCGGGAGGGGATACGCAGTATTTT.